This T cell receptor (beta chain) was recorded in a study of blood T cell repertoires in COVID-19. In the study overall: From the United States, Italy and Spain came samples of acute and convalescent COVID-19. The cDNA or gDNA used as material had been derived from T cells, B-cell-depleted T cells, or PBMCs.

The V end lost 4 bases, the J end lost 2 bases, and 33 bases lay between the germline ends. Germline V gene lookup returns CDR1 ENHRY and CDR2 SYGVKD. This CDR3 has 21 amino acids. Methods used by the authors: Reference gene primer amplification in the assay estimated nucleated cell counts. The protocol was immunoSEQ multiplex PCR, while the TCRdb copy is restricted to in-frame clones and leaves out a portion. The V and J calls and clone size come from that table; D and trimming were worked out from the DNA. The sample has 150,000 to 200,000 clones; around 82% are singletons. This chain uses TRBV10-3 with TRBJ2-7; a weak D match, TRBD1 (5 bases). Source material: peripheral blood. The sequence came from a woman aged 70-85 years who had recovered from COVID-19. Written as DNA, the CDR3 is TGTGCCATCAGTGGCCCGACCCCCGGAACAGGTTTCATGGTTGGGACCTACGAGCAGTACTTC. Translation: CAISGPTPGTGFMVGTYEQYF.